This TCR beta chain was sequenced during a study of shared clonotypes between healthy human individuals. Findings of the study overall: Across subsets, estimated richness was generally greater for naive than for memory populations. It was only blood that was sampled, and tissue repertoires likely differ.

Sorted-subset replicate PCRs used 200 ng DNA, roughly 28,000 T cell genomes. Some clones are missing from TCRdb's copy, which holds only in-frame ones; the method was immunoSEQ multiplex PCR. The data hold about 92,000 clones, with approximately 70% observed a single time. Comments on this clone: What it binds is unknown.

Trimming stripped 5 bases from V and 5 bases from J, with 15 bases between. Germline V gene sequence: CDR1 SEHNR, CDR2 FQNEAQ (reference sequence). The CDR3 spans 15 residues. The sequence was obtained from a man aged 30 to 39 in good health. The chain couples TRBV7-9 to TRBJ2-2, with D perhaps TRBD1 (6 bases). Sequencing used memory CD8+ T cells sorted from blood. Subset: CD45RO+ cells pooled with CCR7-negative TemRA cells. The DNA for the CDR3 is TGTGCCAGCAGCGCCCGGGACACGACTACCGGGGAGCTGTTTTTT. It yields the protein CASSARDTTTGELFF. The whole variable domain, filled in from reference TRBV7-9 and TRBJ2-2, reads DTGVSQNPRHKITKRGQNVTFRCDPISEHNRLYWYRQTLGQGPEFLTYFQNEAQLEKSRLLSDRFSAERPKGSFSTLEIQRTEQGDSAMYLCASSARDTTTGELFFGEGSRLTVL.